A selection of T cell receptor beta chains follows, all from one sample in a study of blood T cell repertoires in COVID-19. Generated by immunoSEQ multiplex PCR, the TCRdb table keeps only in-frame clones and is missing some. The sample has approximately 170,000 clones; roughly 88% are singletons. Sample: peripheral blood. All receptors come from a man in his 60s who had recovered from COVID-19. Each CDR3 is given with its conserved first and last residue. D genes are given only for firm matches. Some rows mark clone size as missing; the rest say once, few, many or name a class of expanded clone.

>.|.|TRBV2|TRBJ2-7
TGTGCCAGCAGAACCTACCCTACCTACGAGCAGTACTTC
CASRTYPTYEQYF
>.|.|TRBV7-6|TRBJ2-5
TGTGCCAGCAGCTTAGAGGTTCGACAGGCTCAAGAGACCCAGTACTTC
CASSLEVRQAQETQYF
>TRBD2|.|TRBV19|TRBJ2-3
TGTGCCAGTAGAAGGACTAGCGGGGGGGTAGCTAGCACAGATACGCAGTATTTT
CASRRTSGGVASTDTQYF
>.|.|TRBV27|TRBJ1-2
TGTGCCAGCAGTTACTCCGAACAGGGTTCGAGCTACACCTTC
CASSYSEQGSSYTF
>TRBD1|.|TRBV12-3/TRBV12-4|TRBJ1-1
TGTGCCAGCAGTCGGGACAGGATGGCTTTCTTT
CASSRDRMAFF
>TRBD2|.|TRBV9|TRBJ2-1
TGTGCCAGCAGCGTAGTGGGTAGCGGGGGGAGTTCCTACAATGAGCAGTTCTTC
CASSVVGSGGSSYNEQFF
>.|.|TRBV7-3|TRBJ1-1
TGTGCCAGCACCCAGGGTATGAACACTGAAGCTTTCTTT
CASTQGMNTEAFF
>TRBD1|.|TRBV2|TRBJ2-1
TGTGCCAGCAGTCCATATGGGACAGGGGGCGATGAGCAGTTCTTC
CASSPYGTGGDEQFF
>TRBD1|.|TRBV5-3|TRBJ2-7
TGTGCCAGAAGCCTACGGGACAGGGACTCCTACGAGCAGTACTTC
CARSLRDRDSYEQYF
>.|.|TRBV19|TRBJ2-1
TGTGCCAGTAGTTCGCTCCGGGACAATGAGCAGTTCTTC
CASSSLRDNEQFF
>.|few|TRBV5-5|TRBJ1-1
TGTGCCAGCAGCTTATCGGGAGGGGACACTGAAGCTTTCTTT
CASSLSGGDTEAFF
>.|once|TRBV18|TRBJ1-1
TGTGCCAGCTCACCACTTGAGGGGGACACTGAAGCTTTCTTT
CASSPLEGDTEAFF
>.|once|TRBV4-1|TRBJ2-1
TGCGCCAGCAGCCGCCCCACCGAAGACTACCCCAGGAAGTTCTTC
CASSRPTEDYPRKFF
>TRBD1|.|TRBV10-3|TRBJ2-7
TGTGCCACCGAGGGGACAGGGTCGAGGGAGCAGTACTTC
CATEGTGSREQYF
>TRBD2|.|TRBV3-1/TRBV3-2|TRBJ2-5
TGTGCCAGCAGCCCGCGGCTAGCGGGACAAGAGACCCAGTACTTC
CASSPRLAGQETQYF
>.|.|TRBV3-1/TRBV3-2|TRBJ1-3
TGTGCCAGCAGCCAAGATAAAATCCAGGGCCGTTGGAGCACCATATATTTT
CASSQDKIQGRWSTIYF
>TRBD1|once|TRBV6-5|TRBJ2-7
TGTGCCAGCTGGAGCGGGACAGGGGCCTACGAGCAGTACTTC
CASWSGTGAYEQYF
>TRBD1|.|TRBV19|TRBJ1-2
TGTGCCAGTAGTCCGGACAGGGCGGGTTATGGCTACACCTTC
CASSPDRAGYGYTF
>TRBD2|once|TRBV7-2|TRBJ2-3
TGTGCCAGCAGCGCCAGCGGGGGGGCCGGCACAGATACGCAGTATTTT
CASSASGGAGTDTQYF